These 14 T cell receptor beta chains were sequenced from one sample in a study of cytomegalovirus exposure and HLA in healthy donors. It was with 60 Vbeta and 13 Jbeta primers that the PCR ran. Clones were sequenced by immunoSEQ multiplex PCR, and TCRdb holds only the in-frame ones, with some missing. Of about 130,000 clones in the sample, approximately 70% were seen once. The sequenced sample consisted of PBMCs. The receptors derive from a woman aged 55-70 years in good health and CMV-seropositive.

This clone was observed a few times. The genes are TRBV28 and TRBJ1-5; 9 bases are shared with TRBD1. This CDR3 has 14 residues. Germline V CDR1 and CDR2: MDHEN, SYDVKM. V was pared by 3 bases and J by 16 bases, with 13 bases of the junction left unmatched. The DNA of the CDR3 is TGTGCCAGCAGTTTGGTGGGACAGGGTGTCGGTTTACATTTT. Translated: CASSLVGQGVGLHF.

The chain has TRBV6-5 and TRBJ1-2; TRBD1 aligns across 10 bases. The CDR3 is made up of 14 amino acids. V trimming: 5 bases; J trimming: 4 bases; junction bases outside the gene matches: 4. Germline CDR1 reads MNHEY; CDR2 reads SVGAGI. The CDR3 DNA reads TGTGCCAGCAGTGCATGGGACAGGGGCTATGGCTACACCTTC. Protein sequence: CASSAWDRGYGYTF.

A few counts support this clone. The genes are TRBV7-9 and TRBJ1-4; the match to TRBD1 covers 7 bases. This CDR3 comprises 14 residues. Germline trimming cut 6 bases from V and 2 bases from J; bases unmatched to any gene: 3. Germline loops: CDR1 SEHNR, CDR2 FQNEAQ (reference sequence). CDR3 sequence reads: CASRGQETNEKLFF. The CDR3 DNA reads TGTGCCAGCAGAGGACAGGAGACTAATGAAAAACTGTTTTTT.

The gene calls are TRBV28 and TRBJ1-2; the D is unclear. From germline, CDR1 is MDHEN and CDR2 SYDVKM. The CDR3 loop spans 13 amino acids. The V end was cut by 3 bases, the J end by 0 bases, with 5 bases between. CDR3 sequence reads: CASSFTTNYGYTF. In nucleotides, the CDR3 is TGTGCCAGCAGTTTTACAACTAACTATGGCTACACCTTC.

This clone occurred a few times. This chain links TRBV6-1 with TRBJ2-5; a weak D match, TRBD2 (5 bases). Trimming pared 2 bases from V and 5 bases from J, leaving 12 bases between. Germline CDR1 is MNHNS and CDR2 is SASEGT. This CDR3 spans 14 amino acids. The CDR3 DNA reads TGTGCCAGCAGTGAAACAGACCCGGGGGAGACCCAGTACTTC. It codes for CASSETDPGETQYF.

Written as DNA, the CDR3 is TGCGCCAGCGGCCGGGTTAGAAATCAGCCCCAGCATTTT. This encodes CASGRVRNQPQHF. The chain is built from TRBV10-2 and TRBJ1-5; D uncertain. From germline, CDR1 is WSHSY and CDR2 SAAADI. This CDR3 region has 13 residues. The V end was cut by 8 bases, the J end by 4 bases, with 12 bases between.

J is TRBJ2-1 and V is TRBV30; TRBD1 might be the D (6 bases). The CDR3 extends over 12 amino acids. Trimming removed 2 bases from V and 7 bases from J, with 9 bases in between. Germline loops: CDR1 GTSNPN, CDR2 SVGIG (reference sequence). The CDR3 loop is CAWSPRGNEQFF. The CDR3 bases are TGTGCCTGGAGTCCGAGGGGGAATGAGCAGTTCTTC.

The chain carries TRBV5-1 and TRBJ1-2; D not certain. V was trimmed by 0 bases and J by 4 bases, leaving 10 bases between them. The CDR3 totals 14 residues. CDR1 and CDR2 (germline): SGHRS, YFSETQ. The DNA of the CDR3 is TGCGCCAGCAGCTTGGGCCGGGGAGGCTATGGCTACACCTTC. This gives the protein CASSLGRGGYGYTF.

The gene calls are TRBV7-3 and TRBJ2-1; D unresolved. The CDR3 loop spans 14 amino acids. Germline values: CDR1 SGHTA, CDR2 FQGTGA. The V gene lost 1 base and the J gene lost 0 bases, with 4 bases spanning the gap. This chain's CDR3 is CASSLSSSYNEQFF. CDR3 nucleotide sequence: TGTGCCAGCAGCTTAAGTAGCTCCTACAATGAGCAGTTCTTC.

The table lists this clone with a count of one. The chain uses TRBV5-4 and TRBJ2-3; TRBD2 might be the D (6 bases). Germline-derived CDR1 and CDR2 are SGHNT and YYREEE (reference sequence). The CDR3 is 14 residues long. V was shortened by 4 bases and J by 6 bases, with 15 bases between the two germline ends. The CDR3 coding sequence is TGTGCCAGCAGCCCGGACTATGTCAGTGATACGCAGTATTTT. Encoded protein: CASSPDYVSDTQYF.

The CDR3 spells CASSLLGPTEAFF. CDR3 sequence (DNA): TGTGCCAGCAGCTTACTAGGTCCCACTGAAGCTTTCTTT. The chain recombines TRBV7-9 with TRBJ1-1; no reliable D call. The germline V gene encodes CDR1 SEHNR and CDR2 FQNEAQ (reference sequence). V was cut by 2 bases and J by 4 bases, with 8 bases left in between. CDR3 length: 13 amino acids. Complete variable domain (other parts from reference TRBV7-9 and TRBJ1-1): DTGVSQNPRHKITKRGQNVTFRCDPISEHNRLYWYRQTLGQGPEFLTYFQNEAQLEKSRLLSDRFSAERPKGSFSTLEIQRTEQGDSAMYLCASSLLGPTEAFFGQGTRLTVV.

This chain joins TRBV30 and TRBJ1-2, with D unclear. With 3 bases removed from V and 2 bases from J, the gap between germline ends came to 4 bases. CDR3 size: 11 residues. In germline, CDR1 is GTSNPN, CDR2 SVGIG (reference sequence). The CDR3 loop is CAWSLNYGYTF. The CDR3 nucleotides are TGTGCCTGGAGCTTGAACTATGGCTACACCTTC. The full variable domain, rest sourced from reference TRBV30 and TRBJ1-2, is SQTIHQWPATLVQPVGSPLSLECTVEGTSNPNLYWYRQAAGRGLQLLFYSVGIGQISSEVPQNLSASRPQDRQFILSSKKLLLSDSGFYLCAWSLNYGYTFGSGTRLTVV.

The V and J genes are TRBV7-3 and TRBJ2-5; 10 bases agree with TRBD1. The CDR3 is 16 amino acids. The ends lost 5 bases at V and 2 bases at J; junction bases unmatched: 8. In germline, CDR1 is SGHTA, CDR2 FQGTGA. The CDR3 DNA reads TGTGCCAGCAGCCTGCAACCGGGACAGGGGCAAGAGACCCAGTACTTC. Amino acid sequence: CASSLQPGQGQETQYF.

In its sample, this clone was seen once. The V and J genes are TRBV5-1 and TRBJ1-2; 8 bases map to TRBD1. The CDR3 consists of 15 residues. Germline V gene data show CDR1 as SGHRS and CDR2 as YFSETQ. J was trimmed by 2 bases and V by 4 bases; bases with no gene match: 7. The chain's CDR3 is CASSVGTGQNYGYTF. The CDR3 region has the DNA TGCGCCAGCAGCGTTGGGACAGGTCAGAACTATGGCTACACCTTC.